A selection of T cell receptor beta chains follows, all from one sample in a study of regulatory T cells in long-lasting Graves disease. MiXCR, applied by TCRdb to the multiplex PCR reads, yields one record per CDR3 protein. The sample yields roughly 420,000 distinct CDR3 sequences, approximately 16% seen once. The sample was also linked to a second study, of T cells in Graves' hyperthyroidism and ophthalmopathy.

The sequencing here drew on peripheral blood mononuclear cells (PBMCs), taken at new diagnosis, from a patient treated with antithyroid drugs. The receptors were sampled from a young woman with Graves disease. Each CDR3 is given with its conserved first and last residue. A D gene is named only where the DNA matches it firmly. Only some rows state a clone size, as once, few, many or a class for expanded clones.

j_call: TRBJ1-1
v_call: TRBV6-1
d_call: -
clone_size: many
cdr3_aa: CASSEETVGLNTEAFF
cdr3_nt: TGTGCCAGCAGTGAAGAGACAGTAGGATTGAACACTGAAGCTTTCTTT

j_call: TRBJ2-1
v_call: TRBV20-1
d_call: TRBD2
clone_size: many
cdr3_aa: CSARSGTSVSYNEQFF
cdr3_nt: TGCAGTGCTAGATCGGGGACTAGCGTCTCCTACAATGAGCAGTTCTTC

j_call: TRBJ2-1
v_call: TRBV20-1
d_call: -
clone_size: many
cdr3_aa: CSAPPRYNEQFF
cdr3_nt: TGCAGTGCTCCCCCCCGCTACAATGAGCAGTTCTTC

j_call: TRBJ1-2
v_call: TRBV29-1
d_call: -
clone_size: few
cdr3_aa: CSVDGSHGYTF
cdr3_nt: TGCAGCGTTGATGGTAGCCATGGCTACACCTTC

j_call: TRBJ2-1
v_call: TRBV24-1
d_call: TRBD2
clone_size: -
cdr3_aa: CATSDWVAGGPGEQFF
cdr3_nt: TGTGCCACCAGTGATTGGGTAGCGGGAGGGCCAGGTGAGCAGTTCTTC

j_call: TRBJ1-5
v_call: TRBV6-5
d_call: TRBD1
clone_size: many
cdr3_aa: CASSYSSRDRWDFNQPQHF
cdr3_nt: TGTGCCAGCAGTTACAGTTCCCGGGACAGGTGGGATTTCAATCAGCCCCAGCATTTT

j_call: TRBJ1-6
v_call: TRBV20-1
d_call: -
clone_size: many
cdr3_aa: CSARLGGRLNSPLHF
cdr3_nt: TGCAGTGCCCGATTGGGGGGGCGATTGAATTCACCCCTCCACTTT

j_call: TRBJ2-7
v_call: TRBV20-1
d_call: TRBD2
clone_size: many
cdr3_aa: CSARDLKGASGKYEQYF
cdr3_nt: TGCAGTGCTAGAGATTTAAAAGGGGCTAGCGGGAAGTACGAGCAGTACTTC

j_call: TRBJ2-2
v_call: TRBV7-9
d_call: TRBD1
clone_size: -
cdr3_aa: CASSRTGETGELFF
cdr3_nt: TGTGCCAGCAGCCGGACAGGGGAAACCGGGGAGCTGTTTTTT

j_call: TRBJ1-1
v_call: TRBV19
d_call: -
clone_size: -
cdr3_aa: CASSIGGRNTEAFF
cdr3_nt: TGTGCCAGTAGTATAGGAGGGAGAAACACTGAAGCTTTCTTT

j_call: TRBJ2-1
v_call: TRBV20-1
d_call: TRBD2
clone_size: many
cdr3_aa: CSAPSGGSYNEQFF
cdr3_nt: TGCAGTGCTCCCAGCGGGGGGTCCTACAATGAGCAGTTCTTC

j_call: TRBJ2-5
v_call: TRBV14
d_call: TRBD1
clone_size: few
cdr3_aa: CASSQRARTGQETQYF
cdr3_nt: TGTGCCAGCAGCCAAAGAGCTAGGACAGGCCAAGAGACCCAGTACTTC

j_call: TRBJ2-1
v_call: TRBV27
d_call: -
clone_size: -
cdr3_aa: CASSSGTHYNEQFF
cdr3_nt: TGTGCCAGCAGCTCCGGGACTCATTACAATGAGCAGTTCTTC

j_call: TRBJ2-7
v_call: TRBV7-2
d_call: -
clone_size: many
cdr3_aa: CASSLARDGSYEQYF
cdr3_nt: TGTGCCAGCAGCTTAGCGAGGGACGGGTCCTACGAGCAGTACTTC

j_call: TRBJ1-1
v_call: TRBV3-1
d_call: -
clone_size: many
cdr3_aa: CASSQGWTLNTEAFF
cdr3_nt: TGTGCCAGCAGCCAAGGCTGGACACTAAACACTGAAGCTTTCTTT

j_call: TRBJ2-1
v_call: TRBV6-2/TRBV6-3
d_call: -
clone_size: once
cdr3_aa: CASSYSSGDNEQFF
cdr3_nt: TGTGCCAGCAGTTACTCTTCGGGGGACAATGAGCAGTTCTTC

j_call: TRBJ2-3
v_call: TRBV12-3/TRBV12-4
d_call: -
clone_size: few
cdr3_aa: CASSPLGGGSTDTQYF
cdr3_nt: TGTGCCAGCAGCCCCCTGGGGGGCGGTAGCACAGATACGCAGTATTTT

j_call: TRBJ2-2
v_call: TRBV3-1
d_call: -
clone_size: many
cdr3_aa: CASSQFRLNTGELFF
cdr3_nt: TGTGCCAGCAGCCAATTTCGTCTGAACACCGGGGAGCTGTTTTTT

j_call: TRBJ2-1
v_call: TRBV6-2/TRBV6-3
d_call: TRBD2
clone_size: many
cdr3_aa: CASSYAGGPYEQFF
cdr3_nt: TGTGCCAGCAGTTACGCGGGAGGGCCTTATGAGCAGTTCTTC

j_call: TRBJ2-7
v_call: TRBV11-2
d_call: -
clone_size: many
cdr3_aa: CASIRAGGSSSYEQYF
cdr3_nt: TGTGCCAGCATCCGAGCGGGCGGGTCGAGCTCCTACGAGCAGTACTTC

j_call: TRBJ2-1
v_call: TRBV9
d_call: -
clone_size: -
cdr3_aa: CASSVDARAVAEQFF
cdr3_nt: TGTGCCAGCAGCGTAGACGCCCGGGCCGTTGCCGAGCAGTTCTTC

j_call: TRBJ1-5
v_call: TRBV6-9
d_call: -
clone_size: -
cdr3_aa: CASSYSRDGSNQPQHF
cdr3_nt: TGTGCCAGCAGTTACTCCCGGGACGGTAGCAATCAGCCCCAGCATTTT

j_call: TRBJ1-2
v_call: TRBV19
d_call: -
clone_size: -
cdr3_aa: CASSMVRKSEPYTF
cdr3_nt: TGTGCCAGTAGTATGGTTCGGAAATCGGAACCTTACACCTTC

j_call: TRBJ2-1
v_call: TRBV12-3/TRBV12-4
d_call: TRBD2
clone_size: -
cdr3_aa: CASKPGPYSGRAGNEQFF
cdr3_nt: TGTGCCAGCAAGCCGGGGCCCTATAGCGGGAGGGCCGGGAATGAGCAGTTCTTC

j_call: TRBJ2-3
v_call: TRBV3-1
d_call: TRBD2
clone_size: few
cdr3_aa: CASSKTIGELAGRTSTDTQYF
cdr3_nt: TGTGCCAGCAGTAAAACGATTGGAGAACTAGCGGGGAGAACTAGCACAGATACGCAGTATTTT

j_call: TRBJ2-2
v_call: TRBV5-1
d_call: -
clone_size: -
cdr3_aa: CASNHEPGDTGELFF
cdr3_nt: TGCGCCAGCAACCACGAACCAGGGGACACCGGGGAGCTGTTTTTT

j_call: TRBJ2-1
v_call: TRBV28
d_call: TRBD2
clone_size: many
cdr3_aa: CASSRPGLAANEQFF
cdr3_nt: TGTGCCAGCAGTCGTCCGGGACTAGCGGCAAATGAGCAGTTCTTC

j_call: TRBJ1-1
v_call: TRBV11-3
d_call: -
clone_size: many
cdr3_aa: CASSLGVGTEAFF
cdr3_nt: TGTGCCAGCAGCTTAGGGGTCGGGACTGAAGCTTTCTTT

j_call: TRBJ2-2
v_call: TRBV7-6
d_call: -
clone_size: -
cdr3_aa: CASSLGDTRELFF
cdr3_nt: TGTGCCAGCAGCTTAGGGGACACCCGGGAGCTGTTTTTT

j_call: TRBJ1-6
v_call: TRBV10-3
d_call: -
clone_size: many
cdr3_aa: CASRTVDNSPLHF
cdr3_nt: TGTGCCAGCCGGACAGTCGATAATTCACCCCTCCACTTT

j_call: TRBJ2-7
v_call: TRBV28
d_call: -
clone_size: many
cdr3_aa: CASSLDRRPYEQYF
cdr3_nt: TGTGCCAGCAGTTTAGACAGGCGACCCTACGAGCAGTACTTC

j_call: TRBJ1-5
v_call: TRBV6-1
d_call: TRBD1
clone_size: many
cdr3_aa: CASSAPFVTDRGIQPQHF
cdr3_nt: TGTGCCAGCAGTGCCCCTTTCGTGACGGACAGGGGTATTCAGCCCCAGCATTTT

j_call: TRBJ2-7
v_call: TRBV3-1
d_call: -
clone_size: few
cdr3_aa: CASSQEVLDSYEQCF
cdr3_nt: TGTGCCAGCAGCCAAGAGGTTCTGGACTCCTACGAGCAGTGCTTC

j_call: TRBJ1-1
v_call: TRBV10-3
d_call: TRBD1
clone_size: -
cdr3_aa: CAISVSGQGRQEAFF
cdr3_nt: TGTGCCATCAGTGTATCAGGACAGGGAAGGCAGGAAGCTTTCTTT

j_call: TRBJ2-7
v_call: TRBV20-1
d_call: TRBD1
clone_size: few
cdr3_aa: CSARDWGQGFVEQYF
cdr3_nt: TGCAGTGCTAGAGATTGGGGACAGGGGTTCGTCGAGCAGTACTTC

j_call: TRBJ1-1
v_call: TRBV15
d_call: TRBD1
clone_size: -
cdr3_aa: CATSLDGTGQTFF
cdr3_nt: TGTGCCACCAGCCTAGACGGGACAGGGCAAACTTTCTTT

j_call: TRBJ2-3
v_call: TRBV27
d_call: -
clone_size: many
cdr3_aa: CASSLTPRQAGYSTDTQYF
cdr3_nt: TGTGCCAGCAGTTTAACTCCCCGACAGGCAGGATATAGCACAGATACGCAGTATTTT

j_call: TRBJ2-7
v_call: TRBV20-1
d_call: TRBD2
clone_size: many
cdr3_aa: CSARDQAGTSYEQYF
cdr3_nt: TGCAGTGCTAGAGATCAAGCGGGGACCTCCTACGAGCAGTACTTC

j_call: TRBJ1-6
v_call: TRBV18
d_call: -
clone_size: many
cdr3_aa: CASSPMTGTLNSPLHF
cdr3_nt: TGTGCCAGCTCACCCATGACCGGGACTCTAAATTCACCCCTCCACTTT

j_call: TRBJ2-2
v_call: TRBV3-1
d_call: -
clone_size: many
cdr3_aa: CASSPVLANTGELFF
cdr3_nt: TGTGCCAGCAGCCCTGTTCTAGCGAACACCGGGGAGCTGTTTTTT

j_call: TRBJ2-4
v_call: TRBV27
d_call: TRBD1
clone_size: few
cdr3_aa: CASSPGTGPRKNIQYF
cdr3_nt: TGTGCCAGCAGTCCGGGGACAGGGCCACGCAAAAACATTCAGTACTTC

j_call: TRBJ2-2
v_call: TRBV12-3/TRBV12-4
d_call: -
clone_size: many
cdr3_aa: CASSSGPGGELFF
cdr3_nt: TGTGCCAGCAGTTCGGGACCAGGCGGGGAGCTGTTTTTT

j_call: TRBJ1-1
v_call: TRBV20-1
d_call: -
clone_size: many
cdr3_aa: CSSGGGPKLNTEAFF
cdr3_nt: TGCAGTTCGGGGGGGGGGCCTAAATTGAACACTGAAGCTTTCTTT

j_call: TRBJ2-7
v_call: TRBV28
d_call: -
clone_size: many
cdr3_aa: CASSFPDPYEQYF
cdr3_nt: TGTGCCAGCAGTTTCCCCGATCCCTACGAGCAGTACTTC

j_call: TRBJ1-2
v_call: TRBV11-2
d_call: TRBD1
clone_size: -
cdr3_aa: CASTWGQGGYGYTF
cdr3_nt: TGTGCCAGCACTTGGGGGCAGGGGGGTTATGGCTACACCTTC

j_call: TRBJ2-7
v_call: TRBV7-8
d_call: TRBD1
clone_size: many
cdr3_aa: CASSLEGTAFYEQYF
cdr3_nt: TGCGCCAGCAGCTTGGAAGGGACAGCCTTTTACGAGCAGTACTTC

j_call: TRBJ2-2
v_call: TRBV7-2
d_call: TRBD1
clone_size: many
cdr3_aa: CASSPGTGNTGELFF
cdr3_nt: TGTGCCAGCAGCCCCGGGACAGGGAACACCGGGGAGCTGTTTTTT

j_call: TRBJ2-3
v_call: TRBV5-1
d_call: -
clone_size: -
cdr3_aa: CASKEEAVRTDTQYF
cdr3_nt: TGCGCCAGCAAAGAGGAAGCGGTCAGAACAGATACGCAGTATTTT

j_call: TRBJ2-1
v_call: TRBV29-1
d_call: TRBD2
clone_size: many
cdr3_aa: CSENSGTSMTSDEQFF
cdr3_nt: TGCAGCGAAAACTCCGGGACATCAATGACTAGCGATGAGCAGTTCTTC

j_call: TRBJ2-5
v_call: TRBV6-5
d_call: TRBD1
clone_size: few
cdr3_aa: CASSYSRTGGAETQYF
cdr3_nt: TGTGCCAGCAGTTACTCCCGGACAGGGGGCGCAGAGACCCAGTACTTC

j_call: TRBJ2-2
v_call: TRBV7-2
d_call: -
clone_size: many
cdr3_aa: CASSLVRGSGGGELFF
cdr3_nt: TGTGCCAGCAGCTTAGTTCGGGGGAGCGGCGGCGGGGAGCTGTTTTTT